This T cell receptor beta chain was sequenced for a study of blood T cells in healthy people across ages. Germline V gene data show CDR1 as LGHNA and CDR2 as YSLEER. The CDR3 totals 14 residues. V lost 1 base and J lost 2, with 7 bases in between. A second PCR of about 6 to 11 cycles used a sample-barcoded 5' primer and a J-beta primer mix. MiXCR was run by TCRdb on the 5' RACE reads, yielding one entry per CDR3 protein. The table records approximately 760,000 distinct CDR3 sequences, 20% to 25% of them present only once. This clonotype has only one observation. These data were likewise used in another study, on T cells of mothers and their children. Per that study: The whole RNA yield was converted to cDNA, about 1.4 ug per 15 ul. For each mother, over 10 million TCR beta CDR3 reads were obtained, and for each child, a few million. Mother-child pairs who were related displayed a slightly higher overlap than unrelated pairs, a difference that was non-significant.

Sequenced input: blood. The gene calls are TRBV4-3 and TRBJ2-3; no firm D call. This clonotype was obtained from a boy under 18 in good health. The CDR3 DNA follows: TGCGCCAGCAGCCAAGTAGGAATCACAGATACGCAGTATTTT. Translated: CASSQVGITDTQYF.